The T cell receptor beta chain described here comes from a study of regulatory T cells in long-lasting Graves disease. For the study at large: Freshly diagnosed Graves' patients had used antithyroid drugs for under 3 months. General observations from the study: Results may be inaccurate due to the small sample size.

Stated time point: newly diagnosed GD, antithyroid drugs for less than 3 months. Making the TCR library involved RNA that had been extracted from PBMCs. The CDR3 is made up of 16 amino acids. The germline CDR1 and CDR2 sequences are SEHNR and FQNEAQ (reference sequence). With 5 bases clipped from V and 3 bases from J, the junction kept 13 bases outside the gene matches. This clonotype was seen many times. Its cognate antigen is unknown. According to the study, TCR beta libraries were built with iRepertoire HTBI primers and CDR3-region Arm-PCR. TCRdb processed the multiplex PCR reads anew with MiXCR; each CDR3 protein has one entry. The sample consists of 550,000 to 700,000 distinct CDR3 sequences, approximately 16% of them appearing once. These data also formed part of another study, on T cells in Graves' hyperthyroidism and ophthalmopathy.

The V and J genes are TRBV7-9 and TRBJ2-7; 7 nucleotides agree with TRBD1. This clonotype was obtained from a man aged 18 to 29 with Graves disease. Sequenced here: peripheral blood mononuclear cells (PBMCs), sampled at new diagnosis, from a patient treated with antithyroid drugs. DNA of the CDR3: TGTGCCAGCAGCCCAGTCGGCAGGACAGGTCACTACGAGCAGTACTTC. This sequence encodes CASSPVGRTGHYEQYF.